These 15 T cell receptor beta chains were sequenced from one sample in a study of blood T cell repertoires in COVID-19. Libraries were prepared by immunoSEQ multiplex PCR; TCRdb keeps only in-frame clonotypes and omits some of them. Counted here are 150,000 to 180,000 clones, 85% to 90% occurring once; the ten biggest clones make up around 14%. The specimen was peripheral blood. Receptors originate from a woman aged 40 to 55 with acute or convalescent COVID-19.

The rearrangement joins TRBV5-1 to TRBJ1-1; 9 bases line up with TRBD1. This CDR3 spans 17 amino acids. Trimming took 4 bases from V and 4 from J; bases not matched to a gene: 14. Germline loops: CDR1 SGHRS, CDR2 YFSETQ. The CDR3 spells CASSPTTTGGWSTEAFF. CDR3 sequence (DNA): TGCGCCAGCAGCCCGACAACAACAGGGGGCTGGAGCACTGAAGCTTTCTTT.

This chain links TRBV4-1 with TRBJ2-1, with D unresolved. In germline, CDR1 is MGHRA, CDR2 YSYEKL. CDR3 length equals 15 residues. Trimming removed 1 base at V and 6 bases at J, with 13 bases between. The CDR3 loop reads CASSQGPPVANEQFF. The CDR3 DNA is TGCGCCAGCAGCCAAGGCCCTCCCGTAGCCAATGAGCAGTTCTTC.

This clone was seen more than once but under ten times. The sample carries other DNA sequences with the same CDR3. The chain couples TRBV5-1 to TRBJ1-1; no definite D call. The germline gives CDR1 SGHRS, CDR2 YFSETQ. The germline V and J ends were trimmed by 0 bases and 4 bases, with 10 bases remaining between them. There are 14 residues in the CDR3. CDR3: CASSLASGGTEAFF. In nucleotides, the CDR3 is TGCGCCAGCAGCTTGGCTTCGGGAGGCACTGAAGCTTTCTTT.

The table lists this clone with a count of one. The chain combines TRBV4-2 with TRBJ2-3; maybe TRBD2 (5 bases). There are 16 residues in the CDR3. With 0 bases removed from V and 4 bases from J, the gap between germline ends came to 14 bases. CDR1 and CDR2 from the germline V gene are LGHNA and YNFKEQ. CDR3 sequence reads: CASSQDPRDMADTQYF. For the CDR3, the DNA is TGTGCCAGCAGCCAAGATCCTCGGGATATGGCAGATACGCAGTATTTT.

The chain combines TRBV19 with TRBJ1-5; the D gene is possibly TRBD1 (5 bases). The CDR3 is 15 amino acids. The ends were cut back, 6 bases at V and 5 bases at J, with 17 bases in the middle. Germline lookup yields CDR1 LNHDA and CDR2 SQIVND (reference sequence). CDR3 coding DNA: TGTGCCAGTAGGGAGGAGGGGCCTCTATATCAGCCCCAGCATTTT. As protein: CASREEGPLYQPQHF.

This chain connects TRBV16 to TRBJ1-6, with D maybe TRBD1 (6 bases). From germline, CDR1 is KGHSY and CDR2 FQNENV. The CDR3 sequence is 16 residues long. Trimming removed 4 bases from V and 2 bases from J, with 12 bases in between. CDR3 sequence: CASSRDGQTYNSPLHF. CDR3 DNA sequence: TGTGCCAGCAGCCGCGACGGACAGACCTATAATTCACCCCTCCACTTT. Full variable domain (rest looked up from reference TRBV16 and TRBJ1-6): GEEVAQTPKHLVRGEGQKAKLYCAPIKGHSYVFWYQQVLKNEFKFLISFQNENVFDETGMPKERFSAKCLPNSPCSLEIQATKLEDSAVYFCASSRDGQTYNSPLHFGNGTRLTVT.

The chain has TRBV25-1 and TRBJ1-6; 7 positions agree with TRBD1. Looked up from germline, CDR1 is MGHDK and CDR2 is SYGVNS. The CDR3 extends over 16 amino acids. Trimming removed 6 bases from V and 3 bases from J; junction bases left unmatched: 8. CDR3 coding DNA: TGTGCCAGCAGGCAACCGGGACAGAACTATAATTCACCCCTCCACTTT. It specifies CASRQPGQNYNSPLHF.

This sequence joins TRBV25-1 and TRBJ2-7; no reliable D call. Trimming took 3 bases from V and 2 from J, leaving 11 bases between them. CDR1 and CDR2 from the germline V gene are MGHDK and SYGVNS. This CDR3 contains 14 residues. CDR3 region: CASSDPRWPYEQYF. The CDR3 nucleotides read TGTGCCAGCAGTGACCCCCGTTGGCCCTACGAGCAGTACTTC.

V is TRBV7-9 and J is TRBJ2-1, with D maybe TRBD1 (6 bases). Trimming removed 5 bases at V and 5 bases at J, with 22 bases between. The length of the CDR3 is 17 residues. Germline lookup yields CDR1 SEHNR and CDR2 FQNEAQ (reference sequence). This CDR3 is CASSQSGTFTPNNEQFF. The CDR3 nucleotides are TGTGCCAGCAGCCAATCTGGGACATTTACCCCCAACAATGAGCAGTTCTTC.

V usage is TRBV27 and J usage is TRBJ2-7; 13 bases fit TRBD2. Looked up from germline, CDR1 is MNHEY and CDR2 is SMNVEV (reference sequence). Germline trimming cut 4 bases from V and 2 bases from J; bases unmatched to any gene: 8. This CDR3 is 17 amino acids long. CDR3 protein: CASSSQLGLAGTYEQYF. CDR3 nucleotide sequence: TGTGCCAGCAGTTCACAACTGGGACTAGCGGGAACCTACGAGCAGTACTTC.

V gene TRBV9 combines with J gene TRBJ2-7, with 7 bases fitting TRBD2. The V gene end was trimmed by 0 bases and the J gene end by 2 bases; junction bases not matched to a gene: 5. The CDR3 totals 15 residues. Per germline, CDR1 SGDLS and CDR2 YYNGEE. This chain's CDR3 is CASSVGGRAPYEQYF. In nucleotides, the CDR3 is TGTGCCAGCAGCGTAGGCGGGAGAGCCCCCTACGAGCAGTACTTC.

The chain links TRBV2 to TRBJ1-6, with TRBD1 matching over 10 bases. The CDR3 is 16 amino acids. The J segment lost 9 bases and the V segment lost 5 bases, leaving 10 bases of the junction unmatched. Germline CDR1 SNHLY, CDR2 FYNNEI. The CDR3 DNA follows: TGTGCCAGCAGTCTCGGATGGGACAGGGGCAGTTCACCCCTCCACTTT. Its protein is CASSLGWDRGSSPLHF.

This rearrangement joins TRBV7-9 to TRBJ1-1; D may be TRBD1 (6 bases). This CDR3 spans 14 amino acids. CDR1 and CDR2 (germline): SEHNR, FQNEAQ (reference sequence). Trimming took off 3 bases at V and 5 bases at J, with 13 bases between the two ends. The CDR3 nucleotides are TGTGCCAGCAGCTTTCGCCAGGGGAAGACTGAAGCTTTCTTT. Amino acids: CASSFRQGKTEAFF.

The chain links TRBV9 to TRBJ2-1; TRBD2 aligns across 9 bases. The CDR3 has 15 amino acids. The germline V gene has CDR1 SGDLS and CDR2 YYNGEE. The ends lost 4 bases at V and 6 bases at J; junction bases unmatched: 8. CDR3: CASSQLTSGGNEQFF. The CDR3 bases are TGTGCCAGCAGCCAGTTGACTAGCGGAGGCAATGAGCAGTTCTTC.

CDR3 region: CASSFDPGTGKYF. The CDR3, as DNA: TGTGCCAGCAGCTTCGACCCCGGGACAGGGAAGTACTTC. The chain is built from TRBV7-3 and TRBJ2-7; 9 positions agree with TRBD1. The J segment lost 11 bases and the V segment lost 3 bases, leaving 8 bases of the junction unmatched. Germline-derived CDR1 and CDR2 are SGHTA and FQGTGA. This CDR3 comprises 13 residues.